In its sample, the clone carrying this TCR beta chain was seen a few times. Antigen specificity is unknown. Produced via immunoSEQ multiplex PCR; TCRdb's table is partial and in-frame only. The repertoire holds more than 150,000 clones, with 84% as singletons. V shed 0 bases, J shed 3 bases, and the junction held 2 bases outside the gene matches. This CDR3 is built from 15 residues. Per the germline V gene, CDR1 is MNHEY and CDR2 is SMNVEV (reference sequence). The data were obtained in a study of cytomegalovirus exposure and HLA in healthy donors. Study-wide points: It was reportedly the case that the classifier diagnosed cytomegalovirus status with high specificity and sensitivity.

Specimen: PBMCs. This clonotype was obtained from a man between 18 and 29 years old in good health and CMV-seropositive. V and J are TRBV27 and TRBJ1-5, with 7 bases lining up with TRBD1. The CDR3: CASSLSGQNNQPQHF. CDR3 bases: TGTGCCAGCAGTTTATCGGGACAGAACAATCAGCCCCAGCATTTT.